This T cell receptor beta chain emerged from a study of early stage breast cancer tumors. Overall study context: Invasive lobular carcinomas made up about 30% of the 12 ER+/PR+/HER2- tumors. Notes on the study in general: Tumors had about 2.5-fold higher T cell density and higher clonality than adjacent normal breast tissue.

Libraries were prepared by immunoSEQ multiplex PCR; TCRdb keeps only in-frame clonotypes and omits some of them. The data hold some 30,000 clones, with roughly four fifths observed a single time. This clone qualifies as medium-sized (0.01 to 0.1%). Antigen unknown. Germline loops: CDR1 MNHNY, CDR2 SVGAGI (reference sequence). This CDR3 contains 14 residues. The V and J ends lost 7 bases and 2 bases respectively, with 11 bases between them. Each tumor contributed about 17-50 mg of diced tissue. The chain joins TRBV6-6 to TRBJ1-4, with D perhaps matching TRBD1 (5 bases). The clonotype was recovered from a person younger than 45 with breast cancer. The source material was breast tumor tissue. The CDR3 DNA reads TGTGCCAGCACCCAGGGAGGGACTAATGAAAAACTGTTTTTT. As protein: CASTQGGTNEKLFF.